This T cell receptor (beta chain) was captured by sequencing in a study of molecular identifiers for immune sequencing clone quantification. Study outcomes and limitations: Clonotypes surpassing 20 RNA copies contained over 98% of effector molecules, versus under 1% in naive cells.

About this clonotype itself: Its antigen is still unknown. A read error may explain this, as a much larger clone is one base away. Since the CDR3 does not end with the conserved phenylalanine or tryptophan, this likely comes from a read error.

In TCRdb, the PCR reads were re-called with MiXCR into one record per CDR3 protein. The data contain some 5,700 distinct CDR3 sequences, 16% of them singletons. The CDR3 is 14 amino acids. V was clipped by 0 bases and J by 6 bases, with 11 bases between them. Germline V gene sequence: CDR1 LGHNA, CDR2 YSLEER. Sequencing used naive CD8+ T cells from blood, with Jurkat cell RNA spiked in. This sample's subset: FACS-sorted CD8+CD4-CCR7+CD45RA+ naive T cells. This sequence joins TRBV4-3 and TRBJ1-1; D remains ambiguous. The sequence derives from a human donor in good health. Some libraries in this study had Jurkat cell RNA spiked in. CDR3: CASSQDVGSAEAFL. The CDR3 DNA reads as TGCGCCAGCAGCCAAGATGTGGGGAGCGCTGAAGCTTTCCTT.